These 27 T cell receptor beta chains came from one sample sequenced in a study of blood T cells in healthy people across ages. Using a J-beta primer mix together with a sample-barcoded 5' primer, a second PCR was run for about 7 to 12 cycles. A single record per CDR3 protein comes from TCRdb applying MiXCR to the 5' RACE reads. The sample lists 750,000 or so distinct CDR3 sequences, roughly 25% occurring once. These same records also appear under a second study, on T cells of mothers and their children.

Sequenced sample: blood. Source of these receptors: a boy aged 10-17 years in good health.

In its sample, this clonotype was seen a few times. V usage is TRBV29-1 and J usage is TRBJ2-6, with D unresolved. CDR3 length equals 13 residues. V was pared by 7 bases and J by 4 bases, with 11 bases between. The V gene's germline CDR1 is SQVTM and CDR2 ANQGSEA. The DNA for the CDR3 is TGCAGCGGGGCCGGCCCCGGGGCCAACGTCCTGACTTTC. Protein product: CSGAGPGANVLTF. The entire variable domain, with the rest obtained from reference TRBV29-1 and TRBJ2-6, is as follows: SAVISQKPSRDICQRGTSLTIQCQVDSQVTMMFWYRQQPGQSLTLIATANQGSEATYESGFVIDKFPISRPNLTFSTLTVSNMSPEDSSIYLCSGAGPGANVLTFGAGSRLTVL.

J is TRBJ1-1 and V is TRBV5-1; perhaps TRBD1 as D (5 bases). Trimming pared 0 bases from V and 0 bases from J, leaving 9 bases between. Germline assignment: CDR1 SGHRS and CDR2 YFSETQ. This CDR3 comprises 15 residues. The CDR3 DNA is TGCGCCAGCAGCTTGGTGGGGCGGATGAACACTGAAGCTTTCTTT. Its translation: CASSLVGRMNTEAFF.

This clonotype has just a few counts. The chain has TRBV6-1 and TRBJ1-2; D not certain. Trimming cost V 8 bases and J 8 bases, with 18 bases left between them. The CDR3 has 13 residues. Germline V gene sequence: CDR1 MNHNS, CDR2 SASEGT. The CDR3 sequence is CASLYLPLSGYTF. Here the CDR3 DNA reads TGTGCCAGCCTCTACCTTCCGTTGAGCGGCTACACCTTC.

The chain couples TRBV7-6 to TRBJ2-1; 9 nucleotides line up with TRBD1. The V gene's germline CDR1 is SGHVS and CDR2 FNYEAQ. The ends lost 2 bases at V and 7 bases at J; junction bases unmatched: 12. CDR3 size: 17 residues. CDR3 sequence: CASSLLPEGTGNNEQFF. The CDR3 bases are TGTGCCAGCAGCTTATTACCTGAAGGGACAGGGAATAATGAGCAGTTCTTC.

The DNA of the CDR3 is TGTGCCAGCAGCTTGGCCATAACAGGGGGCCGATACGAGCAGTACTTC. This gives the protein CASSLAITGGRYEQYF. The V gene is TRBV5-6, the J gene TRBJ2-1, with TRBD1 matching over 9 bases. The J call may be faulty, since TRBJ2-7 better matches the DNA end. The germline gives CDR1 SGHDT, CDR2 YYEEEE. The CDR3 is 16 residues long.

The V call is TRBV7-9, the J call TRBJ2-4, with 9 bases that match TRBD1. Looked up from germline, CDR1 is SEHNR and CDR2 is FQNEAQ (reference sequence). V trimming: 5 bases; J trimming: 2 bases; junction bases outside the gene matches: 7. The CDR3 runs 16 residues. CDR3 coding DNA: TGTGCCAGCAGCCCGACAGGGGGTTATACCAAAAACATTCAGTACTTC. Protein product: CASSPTGGYTKNIQYF.

Here the CDR3 DNA reads TGTGCCAGCAGTTACACTGGGGGACTTTATGGCTACACCTTC. It yields the protein CASSYTGGLYGYTF. J is TRBJ1-2 and V is TRBV6-5, with TRBD1 as a possible D gene (5 bases). This CDR3 has 14 residues. Germline V lookup: CDR1 MNHEY, CDR2 SVGAGI. The germline V and J ends were trimmed by 2 bases and 5 bases, with 12 bases remaining between them.

This clonotype occurred a few times. The V gene is TRBV2, the J gene TRBJ2-7, with 11 positions matching TRBD1. The CDR3 runs 16 residues. V shed 6 bases and J 3 bases; nucleotides not matched to a gene: 10. CDR1 is SNHLY and CDR2 is FYNNEI in the germline V gene. The CDR3 sequence is CASRATGQGAVYEQYF. In DNA form, the CDR3 reads TGTGCCAGCAGAGCTACCGGACAGGGGGCCGTCTACGAGCAGTACTTC.

This clonotype was seen a handful of times. J is TRBJ2-5 and V is TRBV7-3; 7 bases match TRBD1. Germline CDR1 SGHTA, CDR2 FQGTGA. The V segment lost 4 bases and the J segment 9 bases; nucleotides outside the gene matches: 8. The CDR3 extends over 13 amino acids. CDR3 residues: CASSSDRFAAQYF. CDR3 DNA: TGTGCCAGCAGCTCGGACAGGTTTGCTGCCCAGTACTTC. Variable domain in full (rest from reference TRBV7-3 and TRBJ2-5): GAGVSQTPSNKVTEKGKYVELRCDPISGHTALYWYRQSLGQGPEFLIYFQGTGAADDSGLPNDRFFAVRPEGSVSTLKIQRTERGDSAVYLCASSSDRFAAQYFGPGTRLLVL.

The V and J genes are TRBV5-1 and TRBJ1-1, with D hard to call. The CDR3 sequence is 13 residues long. The V end was cut by 2 bases, the J end by 5 bases, with 10 bases between. The V gene's germline CDR1 is SGHRS and CDR2 YFSETQ. This chain's CDR3 is CASSFEERTEAFF. The CDR3 DNA sequence: TGCGCCAGCAGCTTCGAGGAGAGAACTGAAGCTTTCTTT.

The chain couples TRBV29-1 to TRBJ1-1; no definite D call. The V end was cut by 7 bases, the J end by 4 bases, with 19 bases between. The CDR3 runs to 14 residues. Germline V gives CDR1 SQVTM, CDR2 ANQGSEA. The CDR3 DNA sequence: TGCAGCGCTCGTCTACGGGCAGTCCGCACTGAAGCTTTCTTT. Protein product: CSARLRAVRTEAFF.

This clonotype was observed many times. Germline and junction disagree at one end, which may indicate a read error. V usage is TRBV5-1 and J usage is TRBJ2-1; 10 nucleotides line up with TRBD2. The CDR3 sequence is 15 residues long. CDR1 and CDR2 from the germline V gene are SGHRS and YFSETQ. The CDR3 nucleotides are TGTGCCAGCAGCTTCGGGACTAGCGATTACAATGAGCAGTTCTTC. This translates into CASSFGTSDYNEQFF.

The chain couples TRBV9 to TRBJ1-2, with D uncertain. Germline-derived CDR1 and CDR2 are SGDLS and YYNGEE. The CDR3 covers 14 residues. Between the trimmed V and J ends, which lost 0 bases and 5 bases, there was a span of 11 bases. Here the CDR3 reads CASSVGGVGYGYTF. The CDR3 DNA follows: TGTGCCAGCAGCGTAGGGGGTGTCGGGTATGGCTACACCTTC.

The rearrangement uses TRBV5-1 and TRBJ2-4, with D perhaps TRBD1 (6 bases). Trimming left V 0 bases short and J 8 bases short, with 18 bases between. The CDR3 totals 16 residues. The germline CDR1 and CDR2 sequences are SGHRS and YFSETQ. The CDR3: CASSLATRGEGDIQYF. In nucleotides, the CDR3 is TGCGCCAGCAGCTTGGCTACCAGGGGAGAAGGAGACATTCAGTACTTC.

This clonotype has a handful of counts. The chain combines TRBV20-1 with TRBJ2-1; D might be TRBD1 or TRBD2, each matching 5 bases. V lost 7 bases and J lost 1, with 14 bases in between. The germline V gene encodes CDR1 DFQATT and CDR2 SNEGSKA (reference sequence). The CDR3 has 14 amino acids. Here the CDR3 reads CSVELGVSYNEQFF. The CDR3 region has the DNA TGCAGTGTCGAACTGGGGGTATCCTACAATGAGCAGTTCTTC.

This clonotype was detected a few times. The chain recombines TRBV7-2 with TRBJ2-5; D unresolved. Germline V lookup: CDR1 SGHTA, CDR2 FQGNSA. V was pared by 3 bases and J by 1 base, with 9 bases between. This CDR3 contains 14 residues. Here the CDR3 reads CASSFGPRQETQYF. The DNA of the CDR3 is TGTGCCAGCAGCTTTGGACCCCGCCAAGAGACCCAGTACTTC.

This clonotype was seen a handful of times. V is TRBV5-5 and J is TRBJ2-5; 8 bases match TRBD2. Per the germline V gene, CDR1 is SGHKS and CDR2 is YYEKEE (reference sequence). V lost 1 base to trimming and J lost 4 bases; unmatched junction nucleotides: 12. The CDR3 contains 17 residues. DNA for the CDR3: TGTGCCAGCAGCTTGTACTTGGCGGTGGCGGGAGGAGAGACCCAGTACTTC. Translation gives CASSLYLAVAGGETQYF.

In its sample, this clonotype was seen a few times. V and J are TRBV6-2 or TRBV6-3 and TRBJ2-2; perhaps TRBD1 as D (6 bases). Trimming cost V 5 bases and J 0 bases, with 7 bases left between them. Germline values: CDR1 MNHEY, CDR2 SVGEGT. The CDR3 runs to 14 residues. Here the CDR3 DNA reads TGTGCCAGCAGTGACAGGCCGAACACCGGGGAGCTGTTTTTT. Amino acids: CASSDRPNTGELFF.

This chain links TRBV7-2 with TRBJ2-7; 7 bases line up with TRBD2. V lost 6 bases and J lost 3; bases outside the gene matches: 14. Germline CDR1 reads SGHTA; CDR2 reads FQGNSA. The CDR3 spans 16 residues. The CDR3 DNA reads as TGTGCCAGCAGTCACGCCGTGGCTAGCGGATACTACGAGCAGTACTTC. Translated, it gives CASSHAVASGYYEQYF.

This chain joins TRBV27 and TRBJ1-6; 7 nucleotides line up with TRBD1. After removal of 7 bases from V and 2 bases from J, the junction contained 14 bases not matched to a gene. The CDR3 is 18 amino acids. CDR1 and CDR2 (germline): MNHEY, SMNVEV (reference sequence). The CDR3 reads CASTFTGKTGTYNSPLHF. In nucleotides, the CDR3 is TGTGCCAGCACCTTTACGGGCAAGACAGGGACCTATAATTCACCCCTCCACTTT.

The rearrangement uses TRBV19 and TRBJ2-7; weak D call: TRBD1 (6 bases). Germline V lookup: CDR1 LNHDA, CDR2 SQIVND (reference sequence). CDR3 length equals 12 residues. V dropped 6 bases and J dropped 6 bases, with 12 bases sitting between them. CDR3 sequence (DNA): TGTGCCAGTAGGCGCAGGGGTAGCGAGCAGTACTTC. Translation gives CASRRRGSEQYF.

J is TRBJ2-3 and V is TRBV7-9, with D possibly being TRBD2 (6 bases). Germline V gene lookup returns CDR1 SEHNR and CDR2 FQNEAQ (reference sequence). This CDR3 spans 17 amino acids. Between the trimmed V and J ends, which lost 0 bases and 1 base, there was a span of 14 bases. The DNA of the CDR3 is TGTGCCAGCAGCTTAGCGTATGCGGAGCGGGGCACAGATACGCAGTATTTT. Encoded protein: CASSLAYAERGTDTQYF.

The rearrangement joins TRBV6-1 to TRBJ2-2, with TRBD1 matching 12 bases. In germline, CDR1 is MNHNS, CDR2 SASEGT. Trimming cost V 5 bases and J 3 bases; bases outside gene matches: 13. CDR3 length: 19 residues. The CDR3: CASSNRGTGGVRDTGELFF. The CDR3 bases are TGTGCCAGCAGTAACCGCGGGACAGGGGGCGTACGGGACACCGGGGAGCTGTTTTTT.

This clonotype was detected only a few times. The chain joins TRBV28 to TRBJ2-7; TRBD1 might be the D (6 bases). CDR1 and CDR2 (germline): MDHEN, SYDVKM. The CDR3 consists of 15 residues. Trimming removed 6 bases from V and 3 bases from J, with 18 bases in between. The CDR3 region is CASSPTLRGSYEQYF. The CDR3, as DNA: TGTGCCAGCAGCCCAACCCTTAGGGGGAGCTACGAGCAGTACTTC.

J is TRBJ2-1 and V is TRBV24-1; 8 bases align to TRBD2. The CDR3 has 14 residues. Germline trimming cut 4 bases from V and 7 bases from J; bases unmatched to any gene: 5. Germline lookup yields CDR1 KGHDR and CDR2 SFDVKD. The CDR3 loop is CATSEALAGNEQFF. The CDR3 DNA is TGTGCCACCAGTGAGGCCTTAGCGGGAAATGAGCAGTTCTTC.

The chain has TRBV5-1 and TRBJ2-7, with D possibly being TRBD2 (7 bases). Germline values: CDR1 SGHRS, CDR2 YFSETQ. The V and J ends lost 4 bases and 1 base respectively, with 12 bases between them. The CDR3 is 14 amino acids. In DNA form, the CDR3 reads TGCGCCAGCAGCGGGGGAGGGGGGTCCTACGAGCAGTACTTC. Translated: CASSGGGGSYEQYF.

This sequence joins TRBV20-1 and TRBJ2-5; tentative D call: TRBD2 (6 bases). This CDR3 has 12 residues. Trimming shortened V by 7 bases and J by 5 bases, and 14 bases separated the two germline ends. In germline, CDR1 is DFQATT, CDR2 SNEGSKA (reference sequence). CDR3 region: CSVFAGSETQYF. The CDR3, as DNA: TGCAGTGTATTCGCGGGAAGCGAGACCCAGTACTTC.